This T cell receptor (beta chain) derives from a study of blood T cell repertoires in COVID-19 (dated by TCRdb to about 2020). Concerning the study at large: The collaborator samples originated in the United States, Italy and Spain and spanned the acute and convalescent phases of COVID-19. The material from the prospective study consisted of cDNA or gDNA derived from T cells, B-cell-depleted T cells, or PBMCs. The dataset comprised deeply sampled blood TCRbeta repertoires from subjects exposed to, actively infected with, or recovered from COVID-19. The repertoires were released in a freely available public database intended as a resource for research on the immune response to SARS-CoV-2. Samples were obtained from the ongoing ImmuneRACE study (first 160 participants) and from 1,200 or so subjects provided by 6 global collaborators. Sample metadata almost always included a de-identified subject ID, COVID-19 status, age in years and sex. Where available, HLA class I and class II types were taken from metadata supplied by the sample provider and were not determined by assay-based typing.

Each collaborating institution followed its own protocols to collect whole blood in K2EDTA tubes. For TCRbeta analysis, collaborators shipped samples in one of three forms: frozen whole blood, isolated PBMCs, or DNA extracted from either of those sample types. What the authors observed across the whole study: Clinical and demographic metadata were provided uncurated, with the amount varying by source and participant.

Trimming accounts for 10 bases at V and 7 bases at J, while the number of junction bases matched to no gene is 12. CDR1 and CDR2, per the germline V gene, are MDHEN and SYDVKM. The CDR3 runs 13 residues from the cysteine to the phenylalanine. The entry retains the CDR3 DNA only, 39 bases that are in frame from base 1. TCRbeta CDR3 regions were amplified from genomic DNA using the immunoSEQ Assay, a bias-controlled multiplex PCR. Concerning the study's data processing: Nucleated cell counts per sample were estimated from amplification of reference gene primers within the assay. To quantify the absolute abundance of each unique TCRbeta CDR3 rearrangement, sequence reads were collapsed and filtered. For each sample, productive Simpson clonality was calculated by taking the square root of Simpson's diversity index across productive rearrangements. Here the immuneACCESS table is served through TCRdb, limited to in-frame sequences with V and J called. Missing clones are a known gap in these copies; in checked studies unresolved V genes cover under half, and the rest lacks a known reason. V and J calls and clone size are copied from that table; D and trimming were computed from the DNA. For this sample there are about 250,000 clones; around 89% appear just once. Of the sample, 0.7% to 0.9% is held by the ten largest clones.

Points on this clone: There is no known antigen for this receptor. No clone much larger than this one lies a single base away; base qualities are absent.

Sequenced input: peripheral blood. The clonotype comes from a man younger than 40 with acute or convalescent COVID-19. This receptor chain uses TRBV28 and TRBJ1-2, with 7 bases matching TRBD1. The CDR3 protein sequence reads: CAITLGTAAGYTF. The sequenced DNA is TGTGCCATAACCCTCGGGACAGCGGCTGGCTACACCTTC.